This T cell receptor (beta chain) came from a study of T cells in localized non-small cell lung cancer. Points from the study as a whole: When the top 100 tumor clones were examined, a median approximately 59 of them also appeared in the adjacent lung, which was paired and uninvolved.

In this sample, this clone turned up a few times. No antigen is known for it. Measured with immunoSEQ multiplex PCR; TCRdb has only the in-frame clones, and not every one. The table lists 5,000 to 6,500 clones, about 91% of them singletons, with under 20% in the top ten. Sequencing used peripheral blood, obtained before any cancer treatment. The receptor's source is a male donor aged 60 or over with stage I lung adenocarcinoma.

The CDR3 nucleotides read TGTGCCAGCAGCCCCCGACTAGCGGCGGAGACCCAGTACTTC. This sequence encodes CASSPRLAAETQYF. This sequence joins TRBV11-2 and TRBJ2-5; 9 bases map to TRBD2. This CDR3 comprises 14 residues. V was pared by 5 bases and J by 5 bases, with 6 bases of the junction left unmatched. Germline V gives CDR1 SGHAT, CDR2 FQNNGV.